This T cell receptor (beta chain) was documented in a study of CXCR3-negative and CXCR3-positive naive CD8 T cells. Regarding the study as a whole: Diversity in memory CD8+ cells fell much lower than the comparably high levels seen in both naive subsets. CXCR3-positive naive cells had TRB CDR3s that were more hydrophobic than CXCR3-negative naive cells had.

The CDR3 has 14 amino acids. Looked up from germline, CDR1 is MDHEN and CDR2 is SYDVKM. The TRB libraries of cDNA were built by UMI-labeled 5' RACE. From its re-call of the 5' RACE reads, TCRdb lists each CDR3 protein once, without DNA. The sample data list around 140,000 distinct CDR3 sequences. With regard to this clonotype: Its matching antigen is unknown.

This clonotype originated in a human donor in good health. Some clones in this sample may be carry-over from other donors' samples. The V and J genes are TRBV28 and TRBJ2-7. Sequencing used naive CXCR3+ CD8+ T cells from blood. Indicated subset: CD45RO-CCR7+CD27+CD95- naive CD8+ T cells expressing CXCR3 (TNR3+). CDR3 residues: CASSYLGQVAEQYF.